The TCR beta chain under discussion was sequenced for a study of shared clonotypes between healthy human individuals. Trimming left V 2 bases short and J 3 bases short, with 11 bases between. Germline lookup yields CDR1 LNHDA and CDR2 SQIVND (reference sequence). The CDR3 consists of 15 residues. The data were produced by immunoSEQ multiplex PCR, yet TCRdb's version contains in-frame clones alone and is incomplete. This table has roughly 1.5 million clones, around 98% appearing once. J is TRBJ1-5 and V is TRBV19; D gene unclear. Sequencing was performed on naive CD4+ T cells sorted from blood. The subset: CD45RA+ positively selected. The receptor was isolated from a man aged 30 to 45 in good health. The CDR3 DNA follows: TGTGCCAGTAGTATATATCTCGCAGACAATCAGCCCCAGCATTTT. Translating gives CASSIYLADNQPQHF.